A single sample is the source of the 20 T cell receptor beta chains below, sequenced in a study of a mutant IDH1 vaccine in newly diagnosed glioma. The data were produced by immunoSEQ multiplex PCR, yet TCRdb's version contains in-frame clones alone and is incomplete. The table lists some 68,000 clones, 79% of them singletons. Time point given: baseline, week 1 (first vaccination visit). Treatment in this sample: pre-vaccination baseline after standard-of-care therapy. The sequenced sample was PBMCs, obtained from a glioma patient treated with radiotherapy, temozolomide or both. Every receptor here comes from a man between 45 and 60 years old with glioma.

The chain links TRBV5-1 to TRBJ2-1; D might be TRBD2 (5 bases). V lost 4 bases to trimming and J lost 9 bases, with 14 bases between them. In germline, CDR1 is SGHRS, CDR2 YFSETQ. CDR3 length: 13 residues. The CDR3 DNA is TGCGCCAGCAGCGGTTGGGGAGAAAGTGAGCAGTTCTTC. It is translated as CASSGWGESEQFF.

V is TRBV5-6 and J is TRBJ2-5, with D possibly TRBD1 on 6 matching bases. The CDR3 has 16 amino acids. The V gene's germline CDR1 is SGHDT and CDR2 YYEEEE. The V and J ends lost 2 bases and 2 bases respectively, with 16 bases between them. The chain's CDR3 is CASSFTGSGRQETQYF. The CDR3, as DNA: TGTGCCAGCAGCTTTACAGGGTCGGGGCGTCAAGAGACCCAGTACTTC.

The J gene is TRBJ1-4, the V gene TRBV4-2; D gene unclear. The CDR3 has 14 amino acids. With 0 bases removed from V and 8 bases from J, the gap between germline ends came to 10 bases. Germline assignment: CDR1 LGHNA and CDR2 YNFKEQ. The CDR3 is CASSQEALREKLFF. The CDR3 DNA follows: TGTGCCAGCAGCCAAGAGGCCCTTAGGGAAAAACTGTTTTTT.

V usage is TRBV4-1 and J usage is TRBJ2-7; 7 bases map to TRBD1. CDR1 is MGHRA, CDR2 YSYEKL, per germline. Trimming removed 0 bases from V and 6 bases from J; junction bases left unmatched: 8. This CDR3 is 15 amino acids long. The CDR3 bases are TGCGCCAGCAGCCAAGAAGACAGGGATTATAGCGAGCAGTACTTC. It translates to CASSQEDRDYSEQYF.

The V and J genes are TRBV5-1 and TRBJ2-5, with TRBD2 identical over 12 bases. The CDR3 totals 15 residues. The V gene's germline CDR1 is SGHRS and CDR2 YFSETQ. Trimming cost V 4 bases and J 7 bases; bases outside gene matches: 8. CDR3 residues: CASSPAPGLAGTQYF. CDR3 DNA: TGCGCCAGCAGCCCTGCGCCGGGACTAGCGGGGACCCAGTACTTC.

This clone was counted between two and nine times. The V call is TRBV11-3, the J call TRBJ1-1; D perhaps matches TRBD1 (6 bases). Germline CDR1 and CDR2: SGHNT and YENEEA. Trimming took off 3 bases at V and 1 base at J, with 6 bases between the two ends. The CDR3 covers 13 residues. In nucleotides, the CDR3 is TGTGCCAGCAGCTTGACAGGGAACACTGAAGCTTTCTTT. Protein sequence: CASSLTGNTEAFF.

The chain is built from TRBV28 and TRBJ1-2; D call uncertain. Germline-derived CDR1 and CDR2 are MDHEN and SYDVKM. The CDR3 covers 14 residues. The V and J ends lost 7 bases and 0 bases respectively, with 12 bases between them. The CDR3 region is CASNVVPTNYGYTF. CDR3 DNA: TGTGCCAGCAACGTAGTCCCCACTAACTATGGCTACACCTTC.

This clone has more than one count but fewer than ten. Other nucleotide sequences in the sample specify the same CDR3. The CDR3 loop is CAISDPGQGDEKLFF. DNA of the CDR3: TGTGCCATCAGTGATCCGGGACAGGGGGATGAAAAACTGTTTTTT. The rearrangement uses TRBV10-3 and TRBJ1-4, with 11 bases fitting TRBD1. The germline CDR1 and CDR2 sequences are ENHRY and SYGVKD. The CDR3 length is 15 residues. The junction had 3 bases not matched to a gene; V was cut back by 3 bases and J by 6 bases.

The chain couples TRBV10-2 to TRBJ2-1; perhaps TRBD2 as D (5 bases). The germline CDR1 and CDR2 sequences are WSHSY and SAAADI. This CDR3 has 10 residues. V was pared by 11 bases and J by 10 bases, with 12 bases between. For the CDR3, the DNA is TGCGCCGCCGGCGGACTCGAGCAGTTCTTC. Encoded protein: CAAGGLEQFF.

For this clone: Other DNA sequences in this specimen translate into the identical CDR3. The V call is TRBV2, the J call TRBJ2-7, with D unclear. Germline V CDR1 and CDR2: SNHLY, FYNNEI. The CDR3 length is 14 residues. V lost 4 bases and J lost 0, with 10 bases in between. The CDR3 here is CASSAGSLSYEQYF. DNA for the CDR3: TGTGCCAGCAGTGCCGGGTCCCTCTCCTACGAGCAGTACTTC.

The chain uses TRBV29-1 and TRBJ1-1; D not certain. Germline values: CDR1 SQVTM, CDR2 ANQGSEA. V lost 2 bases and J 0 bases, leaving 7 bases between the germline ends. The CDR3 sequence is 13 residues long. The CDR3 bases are TGCAGCGTTGAAAGGGAACTGAACACTGAAGCTTTCTTT. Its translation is CSVERELNTEAFF. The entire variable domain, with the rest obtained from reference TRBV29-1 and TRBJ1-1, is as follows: SAVISQKPSRDICQRGTSLTIQCQVDSQVTMMFWYRQQPGQSLTLIATANQGSEATYESGFVIDKFPISRPNLTFSTLTVSNMSPEDSSIYLCSVERELNTEAFFGQGTRLTVV.

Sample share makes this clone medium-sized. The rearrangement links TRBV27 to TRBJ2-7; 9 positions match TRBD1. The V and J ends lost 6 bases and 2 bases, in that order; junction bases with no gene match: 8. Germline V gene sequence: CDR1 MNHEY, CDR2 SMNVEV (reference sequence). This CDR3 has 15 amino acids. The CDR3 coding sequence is TGTGCCAGCAGGACCGAGGACAGGGGAACCTACGAGCAGTACTTC. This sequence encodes CASRTEDRGTYEQYF.

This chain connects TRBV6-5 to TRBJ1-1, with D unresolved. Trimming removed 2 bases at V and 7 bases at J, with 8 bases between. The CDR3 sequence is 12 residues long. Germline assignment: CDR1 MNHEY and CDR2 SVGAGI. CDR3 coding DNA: TGTGCCAGCAGTTACGAATGGGGTGAAGCTTTCTTT. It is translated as CASSYEWGEAFF.

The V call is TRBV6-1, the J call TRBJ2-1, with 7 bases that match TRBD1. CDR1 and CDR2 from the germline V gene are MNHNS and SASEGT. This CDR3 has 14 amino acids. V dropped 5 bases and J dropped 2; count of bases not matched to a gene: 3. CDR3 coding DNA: TGTGCCAGCAGTACCGGGACAGCCTACAATGAGCAGTTCTTC. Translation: CASSTGTAYNEQFF.

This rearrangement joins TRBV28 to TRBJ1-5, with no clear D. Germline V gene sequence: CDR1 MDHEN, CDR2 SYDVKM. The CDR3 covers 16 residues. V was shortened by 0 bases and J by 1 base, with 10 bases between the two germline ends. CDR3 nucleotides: TGTGCCAGCAGTTTATGGACAACCCGGAGCAATCAGCCCCAGCATTTT. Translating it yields CASSLWTTRSNQPQHF.

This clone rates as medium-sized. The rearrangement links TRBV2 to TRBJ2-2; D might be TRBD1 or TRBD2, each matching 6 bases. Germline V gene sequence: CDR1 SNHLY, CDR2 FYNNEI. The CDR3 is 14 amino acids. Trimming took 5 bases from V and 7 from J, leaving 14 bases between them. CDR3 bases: TGTGCCAGCAGTACGCAGGGGAGGATCGGGGAGCTGTTTTTT. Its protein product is CASSTQGRIGELFF.

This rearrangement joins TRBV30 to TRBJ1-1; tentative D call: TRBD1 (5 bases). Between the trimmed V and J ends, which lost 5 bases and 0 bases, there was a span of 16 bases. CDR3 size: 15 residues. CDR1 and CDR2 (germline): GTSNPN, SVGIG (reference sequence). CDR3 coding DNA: TGTGCCTGGGTGGGGCGCTTGGGGGTGAACACTGAAGCTTTCTTT. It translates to CAWVGRLGVNTEAFF.

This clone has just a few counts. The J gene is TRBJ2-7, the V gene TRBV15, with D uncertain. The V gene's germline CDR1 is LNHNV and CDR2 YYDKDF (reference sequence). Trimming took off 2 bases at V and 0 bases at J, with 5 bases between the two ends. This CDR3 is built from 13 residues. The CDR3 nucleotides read TGTGCCACCAGCAGACCTAACTCCTACGAGCAGTACTTC. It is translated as CATSRPNSYEQYF.

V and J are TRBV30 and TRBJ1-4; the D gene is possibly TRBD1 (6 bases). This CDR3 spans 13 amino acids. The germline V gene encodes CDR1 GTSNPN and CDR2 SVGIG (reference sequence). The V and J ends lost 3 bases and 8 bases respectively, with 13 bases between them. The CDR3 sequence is CAWRGGLREKLFF. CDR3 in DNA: TGTGCCTGGAGAGGGGGTTTAAGGGAAAAACTGTTTTTT.

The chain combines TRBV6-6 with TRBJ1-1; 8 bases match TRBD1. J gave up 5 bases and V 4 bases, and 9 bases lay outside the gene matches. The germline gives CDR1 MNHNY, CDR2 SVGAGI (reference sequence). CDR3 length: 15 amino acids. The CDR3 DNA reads TGTGCCAGCAGTTCACCCCGACAGGGGAGGACTGAAGCTTTCTTT. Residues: CASSSPRQGRTEAFF.